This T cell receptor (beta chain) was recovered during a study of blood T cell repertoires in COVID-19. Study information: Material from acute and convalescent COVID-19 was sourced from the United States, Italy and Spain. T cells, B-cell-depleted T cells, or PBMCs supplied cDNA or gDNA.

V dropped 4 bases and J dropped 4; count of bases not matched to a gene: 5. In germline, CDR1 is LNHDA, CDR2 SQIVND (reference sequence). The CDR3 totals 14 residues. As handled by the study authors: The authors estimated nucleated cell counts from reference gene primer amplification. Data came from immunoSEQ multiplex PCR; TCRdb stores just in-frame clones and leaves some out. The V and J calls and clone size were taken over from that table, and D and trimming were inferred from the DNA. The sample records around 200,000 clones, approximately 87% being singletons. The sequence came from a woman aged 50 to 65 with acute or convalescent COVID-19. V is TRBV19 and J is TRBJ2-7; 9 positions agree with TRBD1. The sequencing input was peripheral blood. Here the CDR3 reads CASSTPGQGYEQYF. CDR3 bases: TGTGCCAGTAGTACTCCGGGACAGGGTTACGAGCAGTACTTC.